The clone carrying this T cell receptor (beta chain) has a single count. Antigen specificity is unknown. Repertoires were generated with immunoSEQ multiplex PCR, while TCRdb's copy carries only in-frame clones and drops some. The sample consists of around 180,000 clones, approximately 80% of them appearing once. CDR1 is SGHAT and CDR2 is FQNNGV in the germline V gene. The CDR3 is 17 amino acids. V shed 5 bases and J 3 bases; nucleotides not matched to a gene: 8. This record comes from a study of cytomegalovirus exposure and HLA in healthy donors. Study outcomes and limitations: In vitro testing confirmed three CMV-associated chains as specific for CMV antigens. The authors enumerated some 170 TCR beta chains as linked to cytomegalovirus.

This clonotype originated in a young man in good health and CMV-seropositive. The chain recombines TRBV11-2 with TRBJ2-1, with TRBD2 matching over 12 bases. Sample: PBMCs. The CDR3 DNA reads as TGTGCCAGCAGCCTCAGACTAGCGGGAGTGGTCTACAATGAGCAGTTCTTC. Translation gives CASSLRLAGVVYNEQFF.